What follows are 4 T cell receptor beta chains derived from one specimen sequenced in a study of T cells after yellow fever vaccination (dated by TCRdb to between 2018 and 2021). The library was obtained by 5' RACE. Instrument on record: Illumina HiSeq 2500. TCRdb applied fastp at Q25 and MiXCR to the public reads, then kept only in-frame beta chains. Identical CDR3 proteins give one entry, which carries the most common genes and DNA. The sample has some 500,000 distinct CDR3 sequences on record, around an eighth of them singletons. Together, the top ten hold 11% to 15% of the sample. The intended sense of this specimen's treatment or condition label: live attenuated yellow fever vaccine strain. The source was PBMCs, collected on the day of the yellow fever booster vaccination. These receptors were taken from a young man who received the YFV17D yellow fever vaccine.

A remark on this clonotype: The junction departs from germline at one end; a sequencing error may be responsible. This chain links TRBV7-2 with TRBJ2-7, with a weak D call TRBD1 (6 bases). This CDR3 is built from 13 residues. Per germline, CDR1 SGHTA and CDR2 FQGNSA. CDR3 amino acids: CASSTRQEARTSF. DNA of the CDR3: TGTGCCAGCAGCACTAGACAGGAGGCCCGGACAAGCTTC.

V and J are TRBV7-3 and TRBJ2-5; D not certain. CDR1 SGHTA and CDR2 FQGTGA come from the germline V gene. This CDR3 is built from 15 residues. Trimming took 2 bases from V and 2 from J, leaving 12 bases between them. Written as DNA, the CDR3 is TGTGCCAGCAGCTTAGGGGTGGCGGAACAAGAGACCCAGTACTTC. This codes for CASSLGVAEQETQYF.

The rearrangement links TRBV4-2 to TRBJ2-7; unclear D gene. From germline, CDR1 is LGHNA and CDR2 YNFKEQ. CDR3 length: 14 residues. The ends were cut back, 2 bases at V and 3 bases at J, with 11 bases in the middle. Here the CDR3 DNA reads TGTGCCAGCAGCCAACTCATGGGAAACTACGAGCAGTACTTC. Protein product: CASSQLMGNYEQYF.

This clonotype was counted a few times. The chain uses TRBV12-3 or TRBV12-4 and TRBJ1-2; the D gene is possibly TRBD1 (6 bases). Trimming pared 4 bases from V and 1 base from J, leaving 10 bases between. This CDR3 region has 14 residues. The CDR3 DNA follows: TGTGCCAGCAGTTCGGCAGGGGTTAACTATGGCTACACCTTC. Protein: CASSSAGVNYGYTF.